These T cell receptor beta chains were read from a single sample in a study of T cells in Graves' hyperthyroidism and ophthalmopathy. Each CDR3 protein gets one entry after TCRdb re-called the multiplex PCR reads with MiXCR. The data contain around 690,000 distinct CDR3 sequences, roughly a sixth of them singletons. Source material: blood. Source of these receptors: a man between 50 and 59 years old with Graves' hyperthyroidism. The CDR3 runs from the conserved cysteine through the conserved F or W. Each record gives: V gene, CDR3 protein.

TRBV20-1,CSASRQGMVRTEAFF
TRBV5-5,CASSFPSHEQYF
TRBV7-2,CASSRTSGRAADTQYF
TRBV10-3,CAISEEVVGGIQETQYF
TRBV9,CASSVSGGDYGYTF
TRBV19,CASSPIGGTQYF
TRBV27,CASRPPRGRGETQYF
TRBV18,CASSRNSGPSSYNEQFF
TRBV9,CASSPGGLAGPPSYNEQFF
TRBV2,CASMRGGDGNQPQHF
TRBV7-2,CASSLIGRANTGELFF
TRBV9,CASSVAALAVNTGELFF
TRBV28,CASSGGSVGEKLFF
TRBV5-8,CASSSYRGANEKLFF
TRBV10-3,CAISESGRGTYEQYF
TRBV2,CARRDTNSYEQYF
TRBV19,CASSIVRVSYNEQFF
TRBV10-2,CASSEYIAPRTDTQYF
TRBV6-5,CASSYWNSPFYEQYF
TRBV3-1,CASSQTLESGEKLFF
TRBV6-2/TRBV6-3,CDSSYSIGTGAWDTIYF
TRBV7-9,CASSKGQYSYNEQFF
TRBV28,CASSLRLPSGSGKETQYF
TRBV30,CAWSGSSYNEQFF
TRBV9,CASSFGVAGNQETQYF
TRBV7-2,CASSRTGSLGAGELFF
TRBV15,CATSRDQSSRETQYF
TRBV7-6,CASSLGDYNNNEQFF
TRBV13,CASSSPLRPEAFF
TRBV30,CAWSQGLGLAGSYNEQFF
TRBV20-1,CSARASKGFYTDTQYF
TRBV14,CASSLRGLAGGPSNEQFF
TRBV28,CASSATSAYNYNEQFF
TRBV28,CASSLHTSSYNSPLHF
TRBV7-9,CASSSWGGNEKLFF
TRBV28,CASSLVGDGGFNEKLFF
TRBV20-1,CSARRPGLAGASEQYF
TRBV2,CASSEGQGGRQPQHF
TRBV7-9,CASSSSGTSETYNEQFF
TRBV11-2,CASSSLAGGFGDTQYF
TRBV12-3/TRBV12-4,CASSLMLRDIMASPLHF
TRBV19,CASSISAGETQYF
TRBV14,CASNRKTGWEQYF